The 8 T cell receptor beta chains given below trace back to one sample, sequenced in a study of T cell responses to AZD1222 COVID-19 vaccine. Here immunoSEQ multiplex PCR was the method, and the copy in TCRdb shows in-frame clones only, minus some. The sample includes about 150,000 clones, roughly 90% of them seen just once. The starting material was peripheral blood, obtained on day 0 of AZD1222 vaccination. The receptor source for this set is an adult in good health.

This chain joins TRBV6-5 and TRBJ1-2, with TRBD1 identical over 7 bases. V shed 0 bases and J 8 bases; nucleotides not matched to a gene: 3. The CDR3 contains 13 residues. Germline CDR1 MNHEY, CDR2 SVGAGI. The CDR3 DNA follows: TGTGCCAGCAGTTACTCTACAGGGGACGGCTACACCTTC. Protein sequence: CASSYSTGDGYTF.

CDR3 in DNA: TGTGCCAGCAGCCCCGGACAGTTTTTGGCCTACGAGCAGTACTTC. Residues: CASSPGQFLAYEQYF. The chain links TRBV27 to TRBJ2-7, with a tentative D call TRBD1 (6 bases). V was pared by 6 bases and J by 2 bases, with 17 bases between. Germline CDR1 reads MNHEY; CDR2 reads SMNVEV (reference sequence). The CDR3 is 15 amino acids.

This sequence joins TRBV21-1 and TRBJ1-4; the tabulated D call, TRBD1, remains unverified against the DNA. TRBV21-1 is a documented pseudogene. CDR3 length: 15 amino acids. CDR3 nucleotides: TGTGCCAGCAGCCGAGGGACAGGTCGTAATGAAAAACTGTTTTTT. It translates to CASSRGTGRNEKLFF.

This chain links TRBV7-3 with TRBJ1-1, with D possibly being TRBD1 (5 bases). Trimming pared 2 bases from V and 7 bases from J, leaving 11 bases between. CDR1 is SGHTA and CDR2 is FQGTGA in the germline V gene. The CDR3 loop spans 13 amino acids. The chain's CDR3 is CASSLGRQREAFF. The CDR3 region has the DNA TGTGCCAGCAGCTTAGGTCGACAGCGTGAAGCTTTCTTT.

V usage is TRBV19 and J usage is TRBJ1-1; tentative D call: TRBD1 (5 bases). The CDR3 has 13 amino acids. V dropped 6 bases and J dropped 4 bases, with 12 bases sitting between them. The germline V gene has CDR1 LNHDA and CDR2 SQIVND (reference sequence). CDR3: CASSLRVVTEAFF. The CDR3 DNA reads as TGTGCCAGTAGCCTCAGGGTCGTCACTGAAGCTTTCTTT.

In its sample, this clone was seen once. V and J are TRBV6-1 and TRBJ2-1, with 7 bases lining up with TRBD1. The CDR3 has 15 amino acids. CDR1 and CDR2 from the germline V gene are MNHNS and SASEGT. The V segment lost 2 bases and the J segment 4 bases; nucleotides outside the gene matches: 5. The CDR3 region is CASSEFQGEYNEQFF. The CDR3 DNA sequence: TGTGCCAGCAGTGAATTCCAGGGGGAGTACAATGAGCAGTTCTTC.

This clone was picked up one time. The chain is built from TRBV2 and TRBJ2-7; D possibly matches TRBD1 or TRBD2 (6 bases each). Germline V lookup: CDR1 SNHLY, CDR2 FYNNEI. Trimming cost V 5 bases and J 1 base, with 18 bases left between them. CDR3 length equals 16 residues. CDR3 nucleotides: TGTGCCAGCAGTCCCCCTCGTGGGGGGCTATCCTACGAGCAGTACTTC. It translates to CASSPPRGGLSYEQYF.

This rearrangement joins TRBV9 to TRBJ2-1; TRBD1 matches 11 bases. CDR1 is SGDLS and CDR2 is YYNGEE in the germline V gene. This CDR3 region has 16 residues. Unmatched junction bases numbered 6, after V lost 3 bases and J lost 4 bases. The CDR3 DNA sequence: TGTGCCAGCAGCGGGACAGGGGGCGCGGGATACAATGAGCAGTTCTTC. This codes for CASSGTGGAGYNEQFF.